These 8 T cell receptor beta chains share one sample of origin, sequenced in a study of blood T cells in healthy people across ages. PCR was performed a second time for 7 to 11 cycles using a sample-barcoded 5' primer and a J-beta primer mix. TCRdb itself ran the 5' RACE reads through MiXCR, one entry per CDR3 protein. The top ten clones hold 8% to 10% of a sample with about 760,000 distinct CDR3 sequences, 25% of them seen once. These data also formed part of another study, on T cells of mothers and their children.

The sequencing input was blood. The receptors stem from a boy aged 10-17 years in good health.

This clonotype has more than one count but fewer than ten. V is TRBV7-2 and J is TRBJ2-5; D not resolved. Trimming pared 2 bases from V and 1 base from J, leaving 8 bases between. Germline V gives CDR1 SGHTA, CDR2 FQGNSA. This CDR3 comprises 14 residues. In DNA, the CDR3 is TGTGCCAGCAGCTTAATAGGCGTCCAAGAGACCCAGTACTTC. Encoded protein: CASSLIGVQETQYF. Full variable domain (remainder filled in from reference TRBV7-2 and TRBJ2-5): GAGVSQSPSNKVTEKGKDVELRCDPISGHTALYWYRQSLGQGLEFLIYFQGNSAPDKSGLPSDRFSAERTGGSVSTLTIQRTQQEDSAVYLCASSLIGVQETQYFGPGTRLLVL.

The rearrangement links TRBV14 to TRBJ2-7, with TRBD2 matching over 8 bases. J gave up 7 bases and V 1 base, and 9 bases lay outside the gene matches. The CDR3 consists of 15 residues. From germline, CDR1 is SGHDN and CDR2 FVKESK. The CDR3 coding sequence is TGTGCCAGCAGCCAAGTAGTCGGGAGGGCATTGGAGCAGTACTTC. Its protein is CASSQVVGRALEQYF. The full variable domain, in which reference TRBV14 and TRBJ2-7 provide the parts outside the CDR3, is EAGVTQFPSHSVIEKGQTVTLRCDPISGHDNLYWYRRVMGKEIKFLLHFVKESKQDESGMPNNRFLAERTGGTYSTLKVQPAELEDSGVYFCASSQVVGRALEQYFGPGTRLTVT.

V and J are TRBV10-3 and TRBJ2-5; D might be TRBD1 (5 bases). Near its end, the DNA agrees better with TRBJ2-7, so the J call may be wrong. The CDR3 has 13 amino acids. The germline CDR1 and CDR2 sequences are ENHRY and SYGVKD. This chain's CDR3 is CAISEGRAHEQYF. The CDR3 nucleotides read TGTGCCATCAGTGAGGGCAGGGCCCACGAGCAGTACTTC.

A few counts support this clonotype. This chain connects TRBV7-9 to TRBJ2-7; 7 nucleotides align to TRBD2. Germline V gives CDR1 SEHNR, CDR2 FQNEAQ (reference sequence). This CDR3 spans 16 amino acids. After removal of 0 bases from V and 1 base from J, the junction contained 6 bases not matched to a gene. The CDR3 spells CASSLAPGLTSYEQYF. The DNA for the CDR3 is TGTGCCAGCAGCTTAGCGCCGGGACTAACTTCCTACGAGCAGTACTTC.

The CDR3 protein is CASSRDASYEQYF. The CDR3 coding sequence is TGCGCCAGCAGCCGGGACGCCTCCTACGAGCAGTACTTC. V usage is TRBV4-3 and J usage is TRBJ2-7; D tentatively fits TRBD1 or TRBD2 (5 bases each). Trimming removed 4 bases from V and 0 bases from J, with 7 bases in between. This CDR3 is 13 amino acids long. The germline CDR1 and CDR2 sequences are LGHNA and YSLEER.

The rearrangement uses TRBV5-1 and TRBJ1-5, with D possibly being TRBD1 (6 bases). The CDR3 contains 15 residues. V shed 6 bases and J shed 2 bases, with 15 bases lying between them. Germline assignment: CDR1 SGHRS and CDR2 YFSETQ. The CDR3 nucleotides are TGCGCCAGCAACTTAGGGGGAGACGGCAATCAGCCCCAGCATTTT. Encoded protein: CASNLGGDGNQPQHF.

This clonotype has more than one count but fewer than ten. The J gene is TRBJ1-4, the V gene TRBV29-1, with unresolved D. The V gene's germline CDR1 is SQVTM and CDR2 ANQGSEA. The CDR3 has 14 residues. Written as DNA, the CDR3 is TGCGGCGCCCAAGGGCCCACAACTAATGAAAAACTGTTTTTT. It is translated as CGAQGPTTNEKLFF.

This rearrangement joins TRBV6-6 to TRBJ2-7; no firm D call. V was trimmed by 8 bases and J by 3 bases, leaving 20 bases between them. CDR1 is MNHNY, CDR2 SVGAGI, per germline (reference sequence). This CDR3 spans 15 amino acids. CDR3 nucleotide sequence: TGTGCCAGCGAATCCGCGGCCCGTTCGTTCTACGAGCAGTACTTC. This codes for CASESAARSFYEQYF.